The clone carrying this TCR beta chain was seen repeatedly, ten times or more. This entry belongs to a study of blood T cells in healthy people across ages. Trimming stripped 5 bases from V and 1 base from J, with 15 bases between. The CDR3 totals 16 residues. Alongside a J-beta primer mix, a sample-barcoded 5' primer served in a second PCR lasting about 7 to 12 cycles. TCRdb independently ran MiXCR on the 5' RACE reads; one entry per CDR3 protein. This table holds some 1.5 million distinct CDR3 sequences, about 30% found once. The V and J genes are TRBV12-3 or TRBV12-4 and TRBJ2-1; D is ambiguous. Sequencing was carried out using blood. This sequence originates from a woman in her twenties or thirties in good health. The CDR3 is CASSPRHLASYNEQFF. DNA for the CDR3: TGTGCCAGCAGTCCCCGACATCTGGCATCCTACAATGAGCAGTTCTTC.